The text below deals with one T cell receptor (beta chain). What it binds is not known. This sample is part of a study of shared clonotypes between healthy human individuals. At the level of the study: Every donor yielded three CD4 naive, three CD4 memory, two CD8 naive and one CD8 memory plate.

From germline, CDR1 is SEHNR and CDR2 FQNEAQ (reference sequence). The CDR3 extends over 14 amino acids. With 4 bases clipped from V and 5 bases from J, the junction kept 6 bases outside the gene matches. General study results and limits: Genetic and exposure-history diversity was limited by the few donors. Generally, naive subsets came out with larger estimated richness than memory subsets.

Original handling: ImmunoSEQ output lacked quality scores and full-length reads, limiting matched filtering. The assay was immunoSEQ multiplex PCR, and TCRdb's table has in-frame clones only and misses some. That table is the source of V, J and clone size, and D and trimming were worked out from the DNA. The sample has some 2.3 million clones, 90% to 95% seen once; the top ten hold about 0.41%. The clonotype originates from a man younger than 30 in good health. Some clones in this sample may be carry-over from other donors' samples. V and J are TRBV7-9 and TRBJ1-1; TRBD1 agrees at 8 bases. What was sequenced was naive CD4+ T cells from PBMCs. Subset denoted: CD45RA+ positively selected. The CDR3 reads CASSSRQGRTEAFF. The CDR3 DNA sequence: TGTGCCAGCAGCTCCAGACAGGGGAGGACTGAAGCTTTCTTT.